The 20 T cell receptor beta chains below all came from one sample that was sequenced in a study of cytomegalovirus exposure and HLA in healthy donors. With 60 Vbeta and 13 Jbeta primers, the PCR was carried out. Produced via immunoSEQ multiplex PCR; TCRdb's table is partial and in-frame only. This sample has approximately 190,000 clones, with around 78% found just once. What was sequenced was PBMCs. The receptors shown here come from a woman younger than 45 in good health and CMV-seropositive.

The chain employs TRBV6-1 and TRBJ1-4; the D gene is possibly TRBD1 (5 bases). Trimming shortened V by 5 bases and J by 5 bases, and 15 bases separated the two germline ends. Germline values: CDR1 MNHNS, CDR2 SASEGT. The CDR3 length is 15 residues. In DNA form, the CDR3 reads TGTGCCAGCAGTCTAGAGTGGGGGGGAAATGAAAAACTGTTTTTT. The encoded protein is CASSLEWGGNEKLFF.

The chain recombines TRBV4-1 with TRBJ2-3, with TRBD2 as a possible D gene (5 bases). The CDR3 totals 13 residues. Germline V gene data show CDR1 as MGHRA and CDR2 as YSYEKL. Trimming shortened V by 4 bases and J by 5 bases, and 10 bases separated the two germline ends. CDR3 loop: CASSLARGDTQYF. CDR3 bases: TGCGCCAGCAGCCTAGCTCGGGGAGATACGCAGTATTTT.

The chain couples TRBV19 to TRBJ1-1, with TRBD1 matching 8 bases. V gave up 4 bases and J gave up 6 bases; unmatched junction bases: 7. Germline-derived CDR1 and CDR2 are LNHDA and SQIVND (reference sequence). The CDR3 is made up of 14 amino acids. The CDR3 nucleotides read TGTGCCAGTAGTACCAGGGGGCTGAGGGCTGAAGCTTTCTTT. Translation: CASSTRGLRAEAFF. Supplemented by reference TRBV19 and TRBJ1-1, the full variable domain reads DGGITQSPKYLFRKEGQNVTLSCEQNLNHDAMYWYRQDPGQGLRLIYYSQIVNDFQKGDIAEGYSVSREKKESFPLTVTSAQKNPTAFYLCASSTRGLRAEAFFGQGTRLTVV.

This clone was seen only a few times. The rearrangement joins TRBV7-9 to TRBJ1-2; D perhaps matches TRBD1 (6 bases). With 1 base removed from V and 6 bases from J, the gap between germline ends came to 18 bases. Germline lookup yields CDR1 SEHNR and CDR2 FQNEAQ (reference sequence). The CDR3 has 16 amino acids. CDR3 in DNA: TGTGCCAGCAGCTTAGGTGCGGGGGGGGGACAAAATGGCTACACCTTC. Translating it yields CASSLGAGGGQNGYTF.

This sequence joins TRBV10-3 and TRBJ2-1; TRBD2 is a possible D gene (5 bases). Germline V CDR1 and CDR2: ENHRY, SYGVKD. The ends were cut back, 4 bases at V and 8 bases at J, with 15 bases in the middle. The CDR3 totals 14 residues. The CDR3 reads CAISAVGGLHEQFF. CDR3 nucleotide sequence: TGTGCCATCAGTGCAGTCGGCGGGCTACATGAGCAGTTCTTC.

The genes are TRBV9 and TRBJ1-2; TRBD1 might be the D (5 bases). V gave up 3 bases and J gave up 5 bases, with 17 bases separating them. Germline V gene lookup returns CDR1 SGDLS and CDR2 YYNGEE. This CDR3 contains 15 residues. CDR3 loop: CASSAGGDLFYGYTF. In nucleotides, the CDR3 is TGTGCCAGCAGCGCCGGAGGGGACTTGTTTTATGGCTACACCTTC.

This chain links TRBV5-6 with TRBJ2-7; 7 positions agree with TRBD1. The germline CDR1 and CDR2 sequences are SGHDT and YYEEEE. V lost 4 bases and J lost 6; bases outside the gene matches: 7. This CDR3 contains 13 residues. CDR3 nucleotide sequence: TGTGCCAGCAGCCTTACAGGGGTAGGCGAGCAGTACTTC. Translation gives CASSLTGVGEQYF.

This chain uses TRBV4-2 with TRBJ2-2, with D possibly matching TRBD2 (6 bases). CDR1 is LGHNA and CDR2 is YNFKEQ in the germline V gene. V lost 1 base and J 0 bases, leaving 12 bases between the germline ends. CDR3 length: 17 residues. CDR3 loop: CASSQVRLASNTGELFF. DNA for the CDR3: TGTGCCAGCAGCCAAGTGAGGCTAGCGTCGAACACCGGGGAGCTGTTTTTT.

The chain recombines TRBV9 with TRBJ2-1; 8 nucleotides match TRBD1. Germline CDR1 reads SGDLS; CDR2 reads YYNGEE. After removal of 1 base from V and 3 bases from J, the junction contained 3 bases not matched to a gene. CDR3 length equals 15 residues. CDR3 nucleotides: TGTGCCAGCAGCGTATACGGACAGGGCTACAATGAGCAGTTCTTC. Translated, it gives CASSVYGQGYNEQFF.

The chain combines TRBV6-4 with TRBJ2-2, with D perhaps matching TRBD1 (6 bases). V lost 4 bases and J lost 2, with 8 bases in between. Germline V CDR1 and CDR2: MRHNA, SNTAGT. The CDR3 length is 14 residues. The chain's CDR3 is CASSGTANTGELFF. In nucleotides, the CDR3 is TGTGCCAGCAGTGGGACAGCTAACACCGGGGAGCTGTTTTTT.

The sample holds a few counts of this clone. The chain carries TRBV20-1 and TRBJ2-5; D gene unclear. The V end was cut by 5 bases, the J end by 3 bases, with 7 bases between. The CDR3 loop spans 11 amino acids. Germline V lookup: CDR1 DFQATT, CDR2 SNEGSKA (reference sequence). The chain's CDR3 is CSAAHEETQYF. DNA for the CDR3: TGCAGTGCTGCACACGAAGAGACCCAGTACTTC.

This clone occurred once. The DNA for the CDR3 is TGCGCCAGCAGCCCCGGCGAGGGCACTGAAGCTTTCTTT. Translating it yields CASSPGEGTEAFF. J is TRBJ1-1 and V is TRBV4-3; D call uncertain. The CDR3 contains 13 residues. Per the germline V gene, CDR1 is LGHNA and CDR2 is YSLEER. V lost 4 bases and J lost 4, with 10 bases in between.

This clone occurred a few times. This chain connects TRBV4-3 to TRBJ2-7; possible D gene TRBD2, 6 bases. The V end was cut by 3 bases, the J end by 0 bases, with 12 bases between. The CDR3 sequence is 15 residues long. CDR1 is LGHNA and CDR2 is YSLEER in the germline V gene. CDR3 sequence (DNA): TGCGCCAGCAGCCAGATAGCGGCCAGCTCCTACGAGCAGTACTTC. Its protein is CASSQIAASSYEQYF.

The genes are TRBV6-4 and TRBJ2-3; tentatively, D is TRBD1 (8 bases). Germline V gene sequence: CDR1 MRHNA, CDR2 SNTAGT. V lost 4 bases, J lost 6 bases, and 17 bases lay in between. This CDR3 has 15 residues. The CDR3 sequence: CASSAKTGEGDTQYF. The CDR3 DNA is TGTGCCAGCAGTGCCAAGACAGGGGAGGGCGATACGCAGTATTTT.

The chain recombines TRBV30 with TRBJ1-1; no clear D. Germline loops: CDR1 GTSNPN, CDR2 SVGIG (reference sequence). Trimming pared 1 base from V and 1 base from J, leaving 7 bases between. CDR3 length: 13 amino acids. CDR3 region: CAWSAFRNTEAFF. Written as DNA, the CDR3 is TGTGCCTGGAGTGCCTTCCGGAACACTGAAGCTTTCTTT.

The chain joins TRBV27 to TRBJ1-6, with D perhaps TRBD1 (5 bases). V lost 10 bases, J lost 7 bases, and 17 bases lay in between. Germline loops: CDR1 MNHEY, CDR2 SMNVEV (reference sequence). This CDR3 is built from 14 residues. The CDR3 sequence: CATSLGRINSPLHF. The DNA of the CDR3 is TGTGCCACCTCCTTGGGGCGGATAAATTCACCCCTCCACTTT.

This CDR3 reads CASSETSGQGETQYF. The CDR3 DNA follows: TGTGCCAGCAGTGAAACTAGCGGCCAAGGGGAGACCCAGTACTTC. This chain uses TRBV2 with TRBJ2-5; TRBD2 agrees at 8 bases. This CDR3 spans 15 amino acids. The ends lost 2 bases at V and 5 bases at J; junction bases unmatched: 7. The germline gives CDR1 SNHLY, CDR2 FYNNEI. Drawing the rest from reference TRBV2 and TRBJ2-5, the complete variable domain is EPEVTQTPSHQVTQMGQEVILRCVPISNHLYFYWYRQILGQKVEFLVSFYNNEISEKSEIFDDQFSVERPDGSNFTLKIRSTKLEDSAMYFCASSETSGQGETQYFGPGTRLLVL.

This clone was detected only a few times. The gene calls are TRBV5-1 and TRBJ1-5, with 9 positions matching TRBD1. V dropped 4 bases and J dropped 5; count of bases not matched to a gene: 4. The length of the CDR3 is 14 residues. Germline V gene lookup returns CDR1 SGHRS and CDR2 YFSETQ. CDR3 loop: CASSDGTGYQPQHF. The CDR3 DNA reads TGCGCCAGCAGCGATGGGACAGGGTATCAGCCCCAGCATTTT.

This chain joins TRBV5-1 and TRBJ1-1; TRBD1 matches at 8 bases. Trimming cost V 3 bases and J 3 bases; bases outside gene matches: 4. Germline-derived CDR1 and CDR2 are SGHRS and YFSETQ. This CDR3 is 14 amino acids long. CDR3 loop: CASSSLDRDTEAFF. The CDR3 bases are TGCGCCAGCAGCTCATTGGACAGGGACACTGAAGCTTTCTTT.

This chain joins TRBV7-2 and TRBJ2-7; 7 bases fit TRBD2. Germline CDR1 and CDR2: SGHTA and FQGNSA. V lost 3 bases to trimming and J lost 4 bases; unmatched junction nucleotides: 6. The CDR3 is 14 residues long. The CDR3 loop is CASSLTSTIYEQYF. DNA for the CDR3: TGTGCCAGCAGCTTGACTAGCACCATTTACGAGCAGTACTTC.